This TCR beta chain comes out of a study of OX40 agonist ivuxolimab in advanced cancers. Study at large: Dosing consisted of intravenous ivuxolimab at 0.01 to 10 mg/kg every 2 weeks. One hepatocellular carcinoma and a couple of cutaneous melanoma patients partially responded. Among those enrolled, mean age was 60 years (range 23 to 79) and over 70% were male.

Here immunoSEQ multiplex PCR was the method, and the copy in TCRdb shows in-frame clones only, minus some. The data hold nearly 80,000 clones, with 75% to 95% observed a single time. Germline V gives CDR1 MNHEY, CDR2 SMNVEV (reference sequence). Trimming shortened V by 10 bases and J by 9 bases, and 16 bases separated the two germline ends. CDR3 length: 12 amino acids. The clonotype originates from an adult with an advanced solid tumor such as melanoma, head and neck, liver or kidney cancer. The chain employs TRBV27 and TRBJ2-1; D is ambiguous. The sample was CD4+ or CD8+ T cells sorted from blood, taken in a trial of the OX40 agonist ivuxolimab. The CDR3 DNA sequence: TGTGCCATTGGACCTTGGGGTGGTGAGCAGTTCTTC. As protein: CAIGPWGGEQFF.